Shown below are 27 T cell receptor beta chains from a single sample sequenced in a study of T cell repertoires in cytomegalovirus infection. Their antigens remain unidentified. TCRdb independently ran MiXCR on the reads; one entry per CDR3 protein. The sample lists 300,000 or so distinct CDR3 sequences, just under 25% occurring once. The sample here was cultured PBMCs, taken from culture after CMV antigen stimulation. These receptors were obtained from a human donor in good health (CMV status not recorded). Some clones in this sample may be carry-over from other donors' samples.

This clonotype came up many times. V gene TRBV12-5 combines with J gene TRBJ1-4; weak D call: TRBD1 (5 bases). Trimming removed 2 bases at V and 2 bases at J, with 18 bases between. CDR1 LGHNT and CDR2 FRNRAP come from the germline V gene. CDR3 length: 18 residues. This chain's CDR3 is CASGLIPFRDSTNEKLFF. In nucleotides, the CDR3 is TGTGCTAGTGGTTTGATCCCTTTCCGTGACAGTACTAATGAAAAACTGTTTTTT. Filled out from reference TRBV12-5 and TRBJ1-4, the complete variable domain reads DARVTQTPRHKVTEMGQEVTMRCQPILGHNTVFWYRQTMMQGLELLAYFRNRAPLDDSGMPKDRFSAEMPDATLATLKIQPSEPRDSAVYFCASGLIPFRDSTNEKLFFGSGTQLSVL.

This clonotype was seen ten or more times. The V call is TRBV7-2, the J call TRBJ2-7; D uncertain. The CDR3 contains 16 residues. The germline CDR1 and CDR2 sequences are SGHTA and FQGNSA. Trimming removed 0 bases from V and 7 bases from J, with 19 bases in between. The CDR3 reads CASSLALPGYDGEQYV. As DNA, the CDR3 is TGTGCCAGCAGCTTAGCCCTTCCTGGTTATGACGGGGAGCAGTACGTC.

The CDR3 coding sequence is TGTGCCAGTAGTATAGACCAGGGGACTGGGGCCAACGTCCTGACTTTC. Translation gives CASSIDQGTGANVLTF. The gene calls are TRBV19 and TRBJ2-6; D is possibly TRBD1 (6 bases). Germline values: CDR1 LNHDA, CDR2 SQIVND (reference sequence). The V end lost 0 bases, the J end lost 2 bases, and 8 bases lay between the germline ends. The CDR3 covers 16 residues.

The CDR3 DNA is TGTGCCAGTGGATCGGGACAGTTTGAAAAACTGTTTTTT. Translated: CASGSGQFEKLFF. The rearrangement joins TRBV19 to TRBJ1-4; 7 nucleotides match TRBD1. CDR3 length: 13 residues. V shed 8 bases, J shed 7 bases, and the junction held 7 bases outside the gene matches. Germline V lookup: CDR1 LNHDA, CDR2 SQIVND (reference sequence).

CDR3 region: CSSAGQGDNYGYTF. The CDR3 region has the DNA TGCAGTTCGGCCGGACAGGGGGACAACTATGGCTACACCTTC. The chain has TRBV29-1 and TRBJ1-2; TRBD1 matches 10 bases. The CDR3 runs to 14 residues. Germline V gene sequence: CDR1 SQVTM, CDR2 ANQGSEA.

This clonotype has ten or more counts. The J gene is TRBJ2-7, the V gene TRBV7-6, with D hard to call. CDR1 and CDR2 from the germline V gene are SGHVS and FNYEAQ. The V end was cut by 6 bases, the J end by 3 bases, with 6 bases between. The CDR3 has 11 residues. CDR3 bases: TGTGCCAGCAGTCGCTACTACGAGCAGTACTTC. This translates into CASSRYYEQYF.

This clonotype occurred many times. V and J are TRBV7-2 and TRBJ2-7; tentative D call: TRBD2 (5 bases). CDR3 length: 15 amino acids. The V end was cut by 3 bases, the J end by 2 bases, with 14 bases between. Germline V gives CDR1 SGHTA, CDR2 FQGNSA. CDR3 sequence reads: CASSLEARQAYEQYF. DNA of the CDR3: TGTGCCAGCAGCTTGGAGGCTCGACAAGCCTACGAGCAGTACTTC.

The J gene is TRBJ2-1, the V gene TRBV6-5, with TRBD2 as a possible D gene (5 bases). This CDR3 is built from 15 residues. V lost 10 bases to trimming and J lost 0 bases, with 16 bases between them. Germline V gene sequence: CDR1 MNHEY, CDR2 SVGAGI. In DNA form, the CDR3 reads TGTGCCACCCGTGGGCAGCGGAGCTCCTACAATGAGCAGTTCTTC. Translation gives CATRGQRSSYNEQFF.

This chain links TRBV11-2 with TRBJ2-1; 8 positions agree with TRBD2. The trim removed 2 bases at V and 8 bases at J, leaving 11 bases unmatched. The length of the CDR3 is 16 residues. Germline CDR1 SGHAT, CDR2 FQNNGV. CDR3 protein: CASSLPAGGKVHEQFF. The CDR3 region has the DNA TGTGCCAGCAGCTTACCGGCGGGAGGAAAAGTCCATGAGCAGTTCTTC.

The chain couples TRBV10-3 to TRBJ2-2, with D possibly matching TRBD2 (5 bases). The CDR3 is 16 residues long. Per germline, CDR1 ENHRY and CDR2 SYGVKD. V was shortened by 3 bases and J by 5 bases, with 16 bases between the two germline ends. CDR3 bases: TGTGCCATCAGTGATTTCGGGAAAGGAGCTACCGGGGAGCTGTTTTTT. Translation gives CAISDFGKGATGELFF.

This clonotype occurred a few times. The CDR3 sequence: CASSLGTSREQYF. The CDR3, as DNA: TGTGCCAGCAGCTTAGGGACTAGCCGCGAGCAGTACTTC. V is TRBV7-2 and J is TRBJ2-7, with 8 bases matching TRBD2. Trimming cost V 1 base and J 6 bases; bases outside gene matches: 2. CDR1 is SGHTA, CDR2 FQGNSA, per germline. The CDR3 loop spans 13 amino acids.

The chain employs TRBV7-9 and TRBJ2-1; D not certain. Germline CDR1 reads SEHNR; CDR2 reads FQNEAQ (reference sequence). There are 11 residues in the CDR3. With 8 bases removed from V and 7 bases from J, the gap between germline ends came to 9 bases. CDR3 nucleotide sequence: TGTGCCAGCCGTTCTGGAAATGAGCAGTTCTTC. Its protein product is CASRSGNEQFF.

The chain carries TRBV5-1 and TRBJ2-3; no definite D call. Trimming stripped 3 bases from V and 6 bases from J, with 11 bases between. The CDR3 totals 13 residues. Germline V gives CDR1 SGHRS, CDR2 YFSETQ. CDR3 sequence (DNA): TGCGCCAGCAGCTCTGGACCCCGGGATACGCAGTATTTT. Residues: CASSSGPRDTQYF.

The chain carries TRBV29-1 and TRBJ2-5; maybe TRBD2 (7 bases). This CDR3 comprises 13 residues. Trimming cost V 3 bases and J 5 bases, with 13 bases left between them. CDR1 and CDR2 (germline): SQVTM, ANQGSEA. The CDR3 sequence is CSVERGRGETQYF. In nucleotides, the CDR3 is TGCAGCGTTGAGCGGGGGCGAGGGGAGACCCAGTACTTC.

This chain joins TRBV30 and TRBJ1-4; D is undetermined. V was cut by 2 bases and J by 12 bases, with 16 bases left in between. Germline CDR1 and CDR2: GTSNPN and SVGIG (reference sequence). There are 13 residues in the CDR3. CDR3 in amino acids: CAWSLTKIQQLFF. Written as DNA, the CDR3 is TGTGCCTGGAGTCTAACAAAAATCCAACAACTGTTTTTT.

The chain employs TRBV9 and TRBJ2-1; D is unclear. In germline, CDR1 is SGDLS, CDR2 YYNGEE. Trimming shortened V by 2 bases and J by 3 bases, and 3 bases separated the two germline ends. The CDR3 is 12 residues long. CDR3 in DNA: TGTGCCAGCAGCGTGAACTACAATGAGCAGTTCTTC. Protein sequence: CASSVNYNEQFF.

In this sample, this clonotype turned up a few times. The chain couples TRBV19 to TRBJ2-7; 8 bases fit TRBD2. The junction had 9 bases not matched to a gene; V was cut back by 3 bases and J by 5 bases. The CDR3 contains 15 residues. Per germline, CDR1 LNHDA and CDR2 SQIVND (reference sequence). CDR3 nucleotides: TGTGCCAGTAGTATGTTTCGCGGGAGGAGGGACGAGCAGTACTTC. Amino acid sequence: CASSMFRGRRDEQYF.

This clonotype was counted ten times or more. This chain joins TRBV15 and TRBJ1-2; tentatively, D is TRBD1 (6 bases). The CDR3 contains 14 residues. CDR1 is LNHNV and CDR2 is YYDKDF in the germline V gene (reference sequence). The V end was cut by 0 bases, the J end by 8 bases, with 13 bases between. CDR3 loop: CATSRDLGGGGYTF. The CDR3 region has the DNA TGTGCCACCAGCAGAGATCTTGGGGGCGGAGGCTACACCTTC.

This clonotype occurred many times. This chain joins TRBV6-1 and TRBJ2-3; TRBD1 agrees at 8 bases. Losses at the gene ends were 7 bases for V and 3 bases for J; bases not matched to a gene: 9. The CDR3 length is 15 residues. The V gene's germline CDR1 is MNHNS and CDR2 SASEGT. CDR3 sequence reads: CASTNRGSRTDTQYF. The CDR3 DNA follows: TGTGCCAGCACCAACAGGGGGAGTAGGACAGATACGCAGTATTTT.

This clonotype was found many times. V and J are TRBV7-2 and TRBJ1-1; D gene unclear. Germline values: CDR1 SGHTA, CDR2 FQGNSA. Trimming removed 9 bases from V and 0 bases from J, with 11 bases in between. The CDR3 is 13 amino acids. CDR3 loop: CASKSSMNTEAFF. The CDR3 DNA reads TGTGCCAGTAAGAGCTCCATGAACACTGAAGCTTTCTTT. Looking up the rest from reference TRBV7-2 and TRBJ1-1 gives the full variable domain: GAGVSQSPSNKVTEKGKDVELRCDPISGHTALYWYRQSLGQGLEFLIYFQGNSAPDKSGLPSDRFSAERTGGSVSTLTIQRTQQEDSAVYLCASKSSMNTEAFFGQGTRLTVV.

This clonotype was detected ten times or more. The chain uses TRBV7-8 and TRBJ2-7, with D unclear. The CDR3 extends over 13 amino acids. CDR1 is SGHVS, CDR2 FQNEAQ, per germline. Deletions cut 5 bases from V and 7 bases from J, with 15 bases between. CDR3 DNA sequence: TGTGCCAGCAGCCCCGGAGAGTTGAGAGAGCAGTACGTC. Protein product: CASSPGELREQYV.

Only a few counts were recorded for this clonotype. CDR3 amino acids: CAAKRGRLAEETQYF. For the CDR3, the DNA is TGTGCCGCAAAGCGGGGGAGACTAGCGGAAGAGACCCAGTACTTC. The chain carries TRBV7-6 and TRBJ2-5, with TRBD2 matching 9 bases. The CDR3 has 15 residues. Germline lookup yields CDR1 SGHVS and CDR2 FNYEAQ. V shed 11 bases, J shed 3 bases, and the junction held 13 bases outside the gene matches.

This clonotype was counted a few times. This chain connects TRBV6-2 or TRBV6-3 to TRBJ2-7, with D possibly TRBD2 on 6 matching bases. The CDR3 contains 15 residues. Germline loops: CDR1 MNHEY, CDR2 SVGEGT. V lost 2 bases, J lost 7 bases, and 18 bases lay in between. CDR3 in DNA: TGTGCCAGCAGTTACCAGACTAGTTTCCTGGGAGAGCAGTACTTC. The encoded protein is CASSYQTSFLGEQYF.

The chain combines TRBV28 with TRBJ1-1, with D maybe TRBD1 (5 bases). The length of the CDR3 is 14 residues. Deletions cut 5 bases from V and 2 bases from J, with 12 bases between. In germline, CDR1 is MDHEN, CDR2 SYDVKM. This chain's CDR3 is CASSPGTQNTEAFF. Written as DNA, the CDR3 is TGTGCCAGCAGTCCCGGGACTCAAAACACTGAAGCTTTCTTT.

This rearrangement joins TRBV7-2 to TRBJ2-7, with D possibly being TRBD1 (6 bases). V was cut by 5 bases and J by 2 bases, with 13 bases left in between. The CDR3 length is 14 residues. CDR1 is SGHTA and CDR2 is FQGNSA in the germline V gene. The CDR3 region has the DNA TGTGCCAGCAGCCGAGGGCAGGGGACCTACGAGCAGTACGTC. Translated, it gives CASSRGQGTYEQYV.

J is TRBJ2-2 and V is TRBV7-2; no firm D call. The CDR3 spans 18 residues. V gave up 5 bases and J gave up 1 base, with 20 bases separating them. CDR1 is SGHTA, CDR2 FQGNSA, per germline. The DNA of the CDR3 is TGTGCCAGCAGCCAAATCCGCCCCGGCAGACTGAACACCGGGGAGCTGTTTTTT. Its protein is CASSQIRPGRLNTGELFF. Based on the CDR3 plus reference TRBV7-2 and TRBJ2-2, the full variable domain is GAGVSQSPSNKVTEKGKDVELRCDPISGHTALYWYRQSLGQGLEFLIYFQGNSAPDKSGLPSDRFSAERTGGSVSTLTIQRTQQEDSAVYLCASSQIRPGRLNTGELFFGEGSRLTVL.

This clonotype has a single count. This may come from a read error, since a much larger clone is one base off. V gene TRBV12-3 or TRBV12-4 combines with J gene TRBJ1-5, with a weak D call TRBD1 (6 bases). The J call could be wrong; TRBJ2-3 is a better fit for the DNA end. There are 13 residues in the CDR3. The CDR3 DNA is TGTGCCAGCAGCACACAGGGTCATCAGCCCCAGTATTTT. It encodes CASSTQGHQPQYF.